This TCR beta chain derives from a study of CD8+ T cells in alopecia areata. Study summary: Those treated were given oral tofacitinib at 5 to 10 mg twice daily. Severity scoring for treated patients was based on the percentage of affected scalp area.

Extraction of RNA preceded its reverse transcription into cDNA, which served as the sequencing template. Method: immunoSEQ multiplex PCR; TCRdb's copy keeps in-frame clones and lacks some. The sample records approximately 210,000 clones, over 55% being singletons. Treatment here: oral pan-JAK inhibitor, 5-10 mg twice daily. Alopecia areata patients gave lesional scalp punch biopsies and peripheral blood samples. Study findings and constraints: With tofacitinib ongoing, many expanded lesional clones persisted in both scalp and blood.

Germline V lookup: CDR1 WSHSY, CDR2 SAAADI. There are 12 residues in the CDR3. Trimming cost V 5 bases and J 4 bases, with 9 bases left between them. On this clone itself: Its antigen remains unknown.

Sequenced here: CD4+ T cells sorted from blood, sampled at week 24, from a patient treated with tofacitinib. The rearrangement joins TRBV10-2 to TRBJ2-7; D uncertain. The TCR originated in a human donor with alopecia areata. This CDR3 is CASSRQAYEQYF. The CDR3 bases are TGCGCCAGCAGTAGGCAGGCGTACGAGCAGTACTTC.